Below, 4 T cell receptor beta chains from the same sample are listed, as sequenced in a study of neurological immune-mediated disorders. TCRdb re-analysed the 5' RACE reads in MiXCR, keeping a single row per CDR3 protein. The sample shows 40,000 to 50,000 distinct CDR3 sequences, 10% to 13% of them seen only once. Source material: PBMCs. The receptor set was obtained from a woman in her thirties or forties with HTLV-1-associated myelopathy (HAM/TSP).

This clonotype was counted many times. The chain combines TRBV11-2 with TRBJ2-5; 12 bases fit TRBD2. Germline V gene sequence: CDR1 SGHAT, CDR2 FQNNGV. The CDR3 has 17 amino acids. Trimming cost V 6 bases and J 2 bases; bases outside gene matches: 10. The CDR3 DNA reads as TGTGCCAGCAGTTTGGGACCGGGACTAGCGGGTCAAGAGACCCAGTACTTC. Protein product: CASSLGPGLAGQETQYF. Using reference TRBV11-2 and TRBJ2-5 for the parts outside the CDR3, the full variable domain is EAGVAQSPRYKIIEKRQSVAFWCNPISGHATLYWYQQILGQGPKLLIQFQNNGVVDDSQLPKDRFSAERLKGVDSTLKIQPAKLEDSAVYLCASSLGPGLAGQETQYFGPGTRLLVL.

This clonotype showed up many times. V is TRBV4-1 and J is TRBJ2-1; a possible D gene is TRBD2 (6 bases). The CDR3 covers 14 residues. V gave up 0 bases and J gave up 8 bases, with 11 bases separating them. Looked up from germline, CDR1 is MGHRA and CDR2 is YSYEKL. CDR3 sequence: CASSQEKEGYEQFF. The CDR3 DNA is TGCGCCAGCAGCCAAGAAAAGGAGGGATATGAGCAGTTCTTC.

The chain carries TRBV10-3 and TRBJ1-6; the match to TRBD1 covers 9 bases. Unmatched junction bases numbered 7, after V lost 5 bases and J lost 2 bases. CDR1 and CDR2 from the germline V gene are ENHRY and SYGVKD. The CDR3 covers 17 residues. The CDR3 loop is CAISYGTGYTYNSPLHF. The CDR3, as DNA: TGTGCCATCAGTTATGGGACAGGGTATACCTATAATTCACCCCTCCACTTT.

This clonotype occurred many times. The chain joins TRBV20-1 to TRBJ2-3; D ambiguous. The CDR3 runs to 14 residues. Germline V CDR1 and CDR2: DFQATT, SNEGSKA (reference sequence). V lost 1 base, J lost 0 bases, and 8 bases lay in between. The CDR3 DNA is TGCAGTGCTAGAGTACGGGCTAGCACAGATACGCAGTATTTT. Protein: CSARVRASTDTQYF.